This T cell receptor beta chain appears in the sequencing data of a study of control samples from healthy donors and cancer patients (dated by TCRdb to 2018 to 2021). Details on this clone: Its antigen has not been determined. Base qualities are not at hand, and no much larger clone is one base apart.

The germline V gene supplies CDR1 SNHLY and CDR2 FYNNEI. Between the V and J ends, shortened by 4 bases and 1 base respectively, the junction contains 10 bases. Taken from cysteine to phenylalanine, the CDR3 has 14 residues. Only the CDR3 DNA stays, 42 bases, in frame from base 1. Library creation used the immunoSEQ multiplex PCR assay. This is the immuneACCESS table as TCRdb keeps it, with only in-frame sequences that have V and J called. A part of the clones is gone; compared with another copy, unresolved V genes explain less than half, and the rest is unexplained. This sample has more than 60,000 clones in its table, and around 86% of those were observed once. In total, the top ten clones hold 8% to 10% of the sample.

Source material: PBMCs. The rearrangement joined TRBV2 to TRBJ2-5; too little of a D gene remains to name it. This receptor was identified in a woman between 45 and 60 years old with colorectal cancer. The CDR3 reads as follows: CASSVLTLQETQYF. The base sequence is TGTGCCAGCAGTGTTTTGACGCTCCAAGAGACCCAGTACTTC.